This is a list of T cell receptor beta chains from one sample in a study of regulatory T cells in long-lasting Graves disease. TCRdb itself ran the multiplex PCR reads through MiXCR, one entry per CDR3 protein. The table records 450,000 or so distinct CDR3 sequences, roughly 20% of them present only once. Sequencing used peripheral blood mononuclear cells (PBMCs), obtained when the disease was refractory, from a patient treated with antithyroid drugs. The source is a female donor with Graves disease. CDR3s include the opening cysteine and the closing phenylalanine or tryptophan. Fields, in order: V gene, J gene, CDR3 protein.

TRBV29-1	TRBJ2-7	CSGGTGSSYEQYF
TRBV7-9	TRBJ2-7	CASSAGGLYEQYF
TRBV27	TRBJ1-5	CASSYGGVGNQPQHF
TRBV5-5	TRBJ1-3	CASSLLGISGNTIYF
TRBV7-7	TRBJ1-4	CASSQGLGGANEKLFF
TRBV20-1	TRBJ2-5	CSAQPPSGQETQYF
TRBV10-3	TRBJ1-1	CAISEGPNAEAFF
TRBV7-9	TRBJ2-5	CASSLARGPRETQYF
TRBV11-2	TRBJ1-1	CASSLGQATEAFF
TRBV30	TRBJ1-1	CAWGGGTEAFF
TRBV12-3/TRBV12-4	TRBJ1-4	CASSFFVAGGEKLFF
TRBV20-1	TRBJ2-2	CSARDLTGLVGTGELFF
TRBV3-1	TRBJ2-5	CASSPRTGRQETQYF
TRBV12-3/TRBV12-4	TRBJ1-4	CASSSSGTGNEKLFF
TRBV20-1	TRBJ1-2	CSATRTGPNYGYTF
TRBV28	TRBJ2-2	CASSLTGVNTGELFF
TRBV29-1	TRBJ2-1	CSVEGIAGRGEQFF
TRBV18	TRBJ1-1	CASSPWTDLNTEAFF
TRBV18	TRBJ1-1	CASSPSGANTEAFF
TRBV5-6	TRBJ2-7	CASTSGRVGYEQYF
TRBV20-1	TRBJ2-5	CSARAERERHQETQYF
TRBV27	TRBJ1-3	CASSLQPVWQPGNTIYF
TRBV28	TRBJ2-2	CASSSRDAANTGELFF
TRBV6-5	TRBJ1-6	CASSYLGGSYNSPLHF
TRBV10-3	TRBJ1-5	CAISPRGMGQPQHF
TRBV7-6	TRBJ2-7	CASSFQTGYEQYF
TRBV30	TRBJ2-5	CAWRPRGKETQYF
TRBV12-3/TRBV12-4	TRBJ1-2	CASGGGGRRGYTF
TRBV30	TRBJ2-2	CAWRRGNTGELFF